The T cell receptor (beta chain) under discussion was sequenced for a study of shared clonotypes between healthy human individuals. Repertoires were generated with immunoSEQ multiplex PCR, while TCRdb's copy carries only in-frame clones and drops some. The sample lists some 2,100,000 clones, about 93% occurring once. V trimming: 4 bases; J trimming: 2 bases; junction bases outside the gene matches: 8. This CDR3 contains 16 residues. Germline V gene sequence: CDR1 SGHDT, CDR2 YYEEEE. Naive CD8 cells comprised CD45RO-negative, CCR7-positively selected cells, excluding terminally differentiated effector memory CD45RA+ cells. Adult donors, all healthy and HIV-negative, had no recent acute infections or vaccinations.

The V call is TRBV5-6, the J call TRBJ2-1, with 8 positions matching TRBD2. The TCR sequence derives from a man younger than 35 in good health. Some clones in this sample may be carry-over from other donors' samples. Sequencing used naive CD8+ T cells from PBMCs. Here the CDR3 DNA reads TGTGCCAGCAGCGCCTGGCGGGAGGCCCCCTACAATGAGCAGTTCTTC. Its translation: CASSAWREAPYNEQFF.